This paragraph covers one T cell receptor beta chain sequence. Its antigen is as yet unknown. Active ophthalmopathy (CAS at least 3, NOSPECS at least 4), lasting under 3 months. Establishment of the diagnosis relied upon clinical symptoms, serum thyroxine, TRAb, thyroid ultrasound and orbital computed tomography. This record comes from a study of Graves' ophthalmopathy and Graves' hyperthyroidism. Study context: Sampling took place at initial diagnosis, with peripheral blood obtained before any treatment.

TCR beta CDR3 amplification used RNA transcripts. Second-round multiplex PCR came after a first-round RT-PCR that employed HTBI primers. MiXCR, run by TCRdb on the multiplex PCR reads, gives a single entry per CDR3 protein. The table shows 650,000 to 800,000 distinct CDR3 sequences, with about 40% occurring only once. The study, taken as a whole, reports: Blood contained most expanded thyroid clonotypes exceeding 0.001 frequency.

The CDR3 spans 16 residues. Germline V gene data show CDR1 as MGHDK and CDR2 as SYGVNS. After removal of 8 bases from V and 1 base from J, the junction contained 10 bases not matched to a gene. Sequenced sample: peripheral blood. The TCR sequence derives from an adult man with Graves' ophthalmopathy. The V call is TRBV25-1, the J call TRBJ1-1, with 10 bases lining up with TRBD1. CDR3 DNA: TGTGCCAGCGGGACAGGGGAGATTTACAGGAACACTGAAGCTTTCTTT. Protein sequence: CASGTGEIYRNTEAFF.